This entry lists 9 T cell receptor beta chains sequenced from one sample in a study of CD8+CD57+ T cells in acquired aplastic anemia. Genomic DNA, the template, was used for profiling of the TCR beta VDJ and CDR3. TCRdb reprocessed the reads with MiXCR, giving one entry per CDR3 protein. The table lists approximately 250,000 distinct CDR3 sequences, roughly 82% of them singletons. All sequencing subjects had displayed CD8+CD57+ cell expansion on flow cytometry. Specimen: sorted CD4+, CD8+, or CD8+CD57+ T cells (not recorded which) from PBMCs. The source of these receptors is a human donor with aplastic anemia.

V and J are TRBV7-9 and TRBJ1-1; 8 nucleotides match TRBD1. Per germline, CDR1 SEHNR and CDR2 FQNEAQ (reference sequence). J gave up 7 bases and V 3 bases, and 7 bases lay outside the gene matches. The CDR3 extends over 14 amino acids. CDR3: CASSFSTGENEAFF. The CDR3 DNA follows: TGTGCCAGCAGCTTTTCGACAGGGGAAAATGAAGCTTTCTTT.

This chain uses TRBV11-1 with TRBJ2-5, with unresolved D. V lost 5 bases, J lost 2 bases, and 15 bases lay in between. Germline values: CDR1 SGHAT, CDR2 FQDESV (reference sequence). CDR3 length: 15 residues. CDR3 protein: CASSIDSRSQETQYF. The CDR3 region has the DNA TGTGCCAGCAGCATTGATTCGCGGTCTCAAGAGACCCAGTACTTC. Full variable domain (outside the CDR3, taken from reference TRBV11-1 and TRBJ2-5): EAEVAQSPRYKITEKSQAVAFWCDPISGHATLYWYRQILGQGPELLVQFQDESVVDDSQLPKDRFSAERLKGVDSTLKIQPAELGDSAMYLCASSIDSRSQETQYFGPGTRLLVL.

This clonotype was seen once. This CDR3 is missing its conserved last phenylalanine or tryptophan, likely due to a read error. No DNA is shown, since the ends of the CDR3 on it are uncertain; the CDR3 is the one TCRdb lists. The V and J genes are TRBV7-9 and TRBJ2-3; the table names TRBD2, a call not compared with the DNA. In germline, CDR1 is SEHNR, CDR2 FQNEAQ (reference sequence). The CDR3 totals 13 residues, both ends included. CDR3 loop: CASGYERSERSDE.

This clonotype was detected only a few times. The genes are TRBV20-1 and TRBJ1-5, with D tentatively TRBD1 (5 bases). Germline CDR1 and CDR2: DFQATT and SNEGSKA (reference sequence). The CDR3 runs 15 residues. Trimming took off 6 bases at V and 2 bases at J, with 17 bases between the two ends. The CDR3 DNA is TGCAGTGCCAGTGGTTGGGGACCGGGCAATCAGCCCCAGCATTTT. Its protein is CSASGWGPGNQPQHF.

This chain links TRBV24-1 with TRBJ2-1; the D gene is possibly TRBD2 (6 bases). The CDR3 length is 16 residues. Germline V CDR1 and CDR2: KGHDR, SFDVKD. V was shortened by 4 bases and J by 3 bases, with 15 bases between the two germline ends. The chain's CDR3 is CATSDPGGGRYNEQFF. The CDR3 bases are TGTGCCACCAGTGACCCCGGGGGTGGTCGCTACAATGAGCAGTTCTTC.

As for this clonotype: A read error is likely, as this CDR3 ends without the conserved phenylalanine or tryptophan. The DNA is omitted, as the CDR3 cannot be located on it reliably, and the CDR3 follows TCRdb's listing. This sequence joins TRBV7-9 and TRBJ2-3; no DNA check was done on the table's D call, TRBD1. The CDR3 is made up of 13 amino acids, end residues included. CDR1 SEHNR and CDR2 FQNEAQ come from the germline V gene (reference sequence). The CDR3 loop reads CASSYAGGVGGEL.

Concerning this clonotype: One end of the junction does not line up with germline, which may come from a read error. This chain joins TRBV7-6 and TRBJ2-1, with 7 nucleotides matching TRBD1. Germline loops: CDR1 SGHVS, CDR2 FNYEAQ. The CDR3 spans 16 residues. CDR3 bases: TGTGCCAGCAGCTTGCAAACCAGTAGGGGGCGCGATGACCAGTTCTTC. Translated, it gives CASSLQTSRGRDDQFF.

The CDR3 region is CASSSAGTWGTTYF. CDR3 sequence (DNA): TGTGCCAGCAGCTCTGCCGGGACTTGGGGAACGACGTATTTT. The V call is TRBV7-3, the J call TRBJ2-3, with D possibly being TRBD2 (6 bases). The CDR3 is 14 amino acids. Germline V gives CDR1 SGHTA, CDR2 FQGTGA. V lost 4 bases, J lost 14 bases, and 22 bases lay in between.

The chain has TRBV5-4 and TRBJ2-3; weak D call: TRBD2 (5 bases). The CDR3 length is 13 residues. From germline, CDR1 is SGHNT and CDR2 YYREEE (reference sequence). The ends were cut back, 4 bases at V and 3 bases at J, with 9 bases in the middle. DNA for the CDR3: TGTGCCAGCAGCCTACTAGGGACAGATACGCAGTATTTT. As protein: CASSLLGTDTQYF. Using reference TRBV5-4 and TRBJ2-3 for the parts outside the CDR3, the full variable domain is ETGVTQSPTHLIKTRGQQVTLRCSSQSGHNTVSWYQQALGQGPQFIFQYYREEENGRGNFPPRFSGLQFPNYSSELNVNALELDDSALYLCASSLLGTDTQYFGPGTRLTVL.